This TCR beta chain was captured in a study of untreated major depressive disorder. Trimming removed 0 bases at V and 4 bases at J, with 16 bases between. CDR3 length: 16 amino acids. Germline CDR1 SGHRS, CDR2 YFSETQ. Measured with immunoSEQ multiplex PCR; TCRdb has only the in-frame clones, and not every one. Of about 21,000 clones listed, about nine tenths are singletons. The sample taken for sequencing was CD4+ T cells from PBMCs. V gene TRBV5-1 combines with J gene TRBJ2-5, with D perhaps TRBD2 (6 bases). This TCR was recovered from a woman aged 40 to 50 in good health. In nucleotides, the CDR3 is TGCGCCAGCAGCTTGGGGCAGGTCAACGGGGGAGAGACCCAGTACTTC. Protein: CASSLGQVNGGETQYF.